Listed below are T cell receptor beta chains from one sample, sequenced in a study of cytomegalovirus exposure and HLA in healthy donors. Some clones are missing from TCRdb's copy, which holds only in-frame ones; the method was immunoSEQ multiplex PCR. Of fewer than 150,000 clones listed, more than 85% are singletons. Sequenced input: PBMCs. The receptors originated from a man aged 18 to 29 in good health and CMV-seropositive. Both conserved end residues are part of each CDR3. A D gene is named only where the DNA matches it firmly. Where a row states a size, it is once, few, many or the class of an expanded clone; other rows omit it.

clone_size,d_call,v_call,j_call,cdr3_aa,cdr3_nt
-,-,TRBV11-2,TRBJ2-3,CASSSNTDTQYF,TGTGCCAGCAGCTCTAACACAGATACGCAGTATTTT
-,-,TRBV5-6,TRBJ2-1,CASSPGTEQFF,TGTGCCAGCAGTCCCGGGACAGAGCAGTTCTTC
-,-,TRBV6-5,TRBJ2-2,CASSFQGSTGELFF,TGTGCCAGCAGTTTTCAGGGGTCCACCGGGGAGCTGTTTTTT
-,TRBD2,TRBV27,TRBJ2-2,CASSVLAGGPVEELFF,TGTGCCAGCAGTGTACTAGCGGGAGGGCCGGTGGAGGAGCTGTTTTTT
-,TRBD2,TRBV6-4,TRBJ2-1,CASSGLAGGLNEQFF,TGTGCCAGCTCCGGGTTAGCGGGAGGCCTCAATGAGCAGTTCTTC
-,TRBD2,TRBV7-2,TRBJ2-7,CASSRHGTSGSVREQYF,TGTGCCAGCAGCCGACACGGGACTAGCGGGAGTGTTAGGGAGCAGTACTTC
-,-,TRBV15,TRBJ2-4,CATSRSRLVNLAKNIQYF,TGTGCCACCAGCAGGTCCCGACTAGTGAATCTAGCCAAAAACATTCAGTACTTC
-,-,TRBV5-6,TRBJ2-6,CASSLFISAGANVLTF,TGTGCCAGCAGCTTGTTTATTTCGGCTGGGGCCAACGTCCTGACTTTC
-,TRBD1,TRBV28,TRBJ1-5,CASSQLRPGQGFYSNQPQHF,TGTGCCAGCAGTCAATTGAGACCGGGACAGGGCTTTTATAGCAATCAGCCCCAGCATTTT
-,-,TRBV4-2,TRBJ2-7,CASSQDRLAGNTYEQYF,TGTGCCAGCAGCCAAGATCGACTTGCAGGGAACACCTACGAGCAGTACTTC
-,-,TRBV5-6,TRBJ2-4,CASSTLQNIQYF,TGTGCCAGCAGCACATTGCAAAACATTCAGTACTTC
-,-,TRBV6-5,TRBJ2-1,CASSRWGDYNEQFF,TGTGCCAGCAGTCGGTGGGGGGATTACAATGAGCAGTTCTTC
-,-,TRBV25-1,TRBJ1-1,CASSEKWRGNTEAFF,TGTGCCAGCAGTGAAAAGTGGCGAGGGAACACTGAAGCTTTCTTT
few,-,TRBV7-9,TRBJ2-1,CAALENYNEQFF,TGTGCCGCGCTAGAAAATTACAATGAGCAGTTCTTC
-,TRBD1,TRBV7-7,TRBJ2-7,CASSILPGQPTYEQYF,TGTGCTAGCAGCATACTACCGGGACAGCCTACCTACGAGCAGTACTTC
-,-,TRBV2,TRBJ2-7,CASRAGLNYEQYF,TGTGCCAGCAGAGCCGGACTCAACTACGAGCAGTACTTC
-,TRBD2,TRBV29-1,TRBJ2-3,CSLSGTDTDTQYF,TGCAGCCTTAGCGGGACCGACACAGATACGCAGTATTTT
-,TRBD1,TRBV4-1,TRBJ2-1,CASSLWTGPRDYNEQFF,TGCGCCAGCAGCTTATGGACAGGGCCAAGGGACTACAATGAGCAGTTCTTC
-,-,TRBV19,TRBJ2-7,CASSLGTSVYF,TGTGCCAGTAGTCTAGGTACGTCGGTGTACTTC
once,-,TRBV10-3,TRBJ2-5,CAISELTGGGETQYF,TGTGCCATCAGTGAGCTAACGGGGGGCGGGGAGACCCAGTACTTC
-,-,TRBV7-6,TRBJ1-1,CASSLEETNTEAFF,TGTGCCAGCAGCTTAGAAGAGACAAACACTGAAGCTTTCTTT
-,TRBD2,TRBV2,TRBJ2-3,CASVPGTSGRGVTDTQYF,TGTGCCAGCGTACCCGGGACTAGCGGGAGGGGGGTCACAGATACGCAGTATTTT
-,TRBD1,TRBV6-5,TRBJ1-1,CASSYSDRDTEAFF,TGTGCCAGCAGTTACTCGGACAGGGACACTGAAGCTTTCTTT
-,TRBD1,TRBV6-1,TRBJ1-2,CASRRTGGDYGYTF,TGTGCCAGCAGAAGGACAGGGGGCGACTATGGCTACACCTTC
-,TRBD2,TRBV7-8,TRBJ2-1,CASSWMEGEAGKHNEQFF,TGTGCCAGCAGCTGGATGGAGGGAGAAGCGGGAAAACACAATGAGCAGTTCTTC
few,TRBD1,TRBV5-1,TRBJ1-6,CASNMGQANSPLHF,TGCGCCAGCAACATGGGACAGGCGAATTCACCCCTCCACTTT
-,TRBD2,TRBV19,TRBJ2-1,CASSIFAGVRNEQFF,TGTGCCAGTAGTATCTTCGCGGGGGTTCGCAATGAGCAGTTCTTC
-,-,TRBV6-5,TRBJ1-1,CATFLLPEAFF,TGTGCCACCTTTCTGCTACCTGAAGCTTTCTTT
-,-,TRBV9,TRBJ1-2,CASSVGPIGANYGYTF,TGTGCCAGCAGCGTAGGCCCAATAGGGGCTAACTATGGCTACACCTTC